This T cell receptor beta chain was retrieved from a study of T cell repertoires in cytomegalovirus infection. Study-wide background: Both CMV infection and a matching HLA type were indicated by public TCR beta signatures. General observations from the study: There were carriers of CMV plus the relevant HLA, and cumulative public TCR beta family frequency identified them.

Looked up from germline, CDR1 is LNHDA and CDR2 is SQIVND (reference sequence). V gave up 6 bases and J gave up 0 bases; unmatched junction bases: 7. The CDR3 length is 16 residues. Each CDR3 protein is one row after TCRdb ran MiXCR on the reads. The profile shows some 350,000 distinct CDR3 sequences, 29% of them singletons. In its sample, this clonotype was seen a few times. The target antigen is unknown. This sample comprised cultured PBMCs, obtained from culture after CMV antigen stimulation. The rearrangement uses TRBV19 and TRBJ1-1, with 10 bases aligning to TRBD1. This clonotype originated in a human donor in good health (CMV status not recorded). Some clones in this sample may be carry-over from other donors' samples. The DNA for the CDR3 is TGTGCCAGTAGCCGGGGACAGGGGTTAGTGAACACTGAAGCTTTCTTT. Amino acid sequence: CASSRGQGLVNTEAFF.